This TCR beta chain was recovered during a study of blood T cells in healthy people across ages. The CDR3 loop spans 15 amino acids. Germline CDR1 reads SGHVS; CDR2 reads FNYEAQ. The V segment lost 5 bases and the J segment 8 bases; nucleotides outside the gene matches: 11. In its sample, this clonotype was seen once. A second about 7 to 11 cycle PCR used barcoded and J-beta primers. Every cDNA molecule carried a tag from a template-switch adaptor bearing 12 random nucleotides. TCRdb re-derived calls from the 5' RACE reads in MiXCR, one entry per CDR3 protein. Seen here are 650,000 to 700,000 distinct CDR3 sequences, approximately 52% observed once, and the top ten hold roughly 13%.

The gene calls are TRBV7-6 and TRBJ2-1, with TRBD2 matching over 8 bases. This TCR came from a woman older than 75 in good health. Sequencing was carried out using blood. CDR3 residues: CASSPPGGPLHEQFF. For the CDR3, the DNA is TGTGCCAGCAGCCCACCGGGGGGGCCTCTCCATGAGCAGTTCTTC.